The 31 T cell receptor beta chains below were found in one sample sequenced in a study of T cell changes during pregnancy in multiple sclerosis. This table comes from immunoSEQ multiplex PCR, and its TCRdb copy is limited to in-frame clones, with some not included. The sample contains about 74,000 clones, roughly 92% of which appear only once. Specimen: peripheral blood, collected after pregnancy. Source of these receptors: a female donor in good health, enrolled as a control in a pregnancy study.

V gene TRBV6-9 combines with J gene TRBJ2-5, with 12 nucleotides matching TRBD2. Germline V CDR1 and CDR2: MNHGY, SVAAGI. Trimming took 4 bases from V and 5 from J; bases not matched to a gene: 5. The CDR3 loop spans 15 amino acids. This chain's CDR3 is CASSLTSGGLETQYF. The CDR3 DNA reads TGTGCCAGCAGTTTGACTAGCGGGGGTTTGGAGACCCAGTACTTC.

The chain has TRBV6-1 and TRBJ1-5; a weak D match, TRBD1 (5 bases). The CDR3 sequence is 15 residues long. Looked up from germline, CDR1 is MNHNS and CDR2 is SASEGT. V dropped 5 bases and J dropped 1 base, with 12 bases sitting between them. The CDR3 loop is CASSRTRTSNQPQHF. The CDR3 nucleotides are TGTGCCAGCAGTAGGACACGGACCAGCAATCAGCCCCAGCATTTT.

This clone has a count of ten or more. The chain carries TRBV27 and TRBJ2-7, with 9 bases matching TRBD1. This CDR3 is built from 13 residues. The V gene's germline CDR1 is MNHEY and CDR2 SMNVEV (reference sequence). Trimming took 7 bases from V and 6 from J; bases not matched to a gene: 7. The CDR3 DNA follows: TGTGCCAGCAACGGACAGGGGAGGGGCGAGCAGTACTTC. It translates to CASNGQGRGEQYF.

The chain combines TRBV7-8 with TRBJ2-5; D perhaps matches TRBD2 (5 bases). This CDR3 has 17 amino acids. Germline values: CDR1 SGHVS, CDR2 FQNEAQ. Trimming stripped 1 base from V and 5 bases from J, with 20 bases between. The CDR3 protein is CASSLGVWLASAETQYF. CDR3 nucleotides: TGTGCCAGCAGCTTAGGGGTGTGGCTAGCCTCGGCCGAGACCCAGTACTTC. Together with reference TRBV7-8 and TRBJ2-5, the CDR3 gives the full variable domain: GAGVSQSPRYKVAKRGQDVALRCDPISGHVSLFWYQQALGQGPEFLTYFQNEAQLDKSGLPSDRFFAERPEGSVSTLKIQRTQQEDSAVYLCASSLGVWLASAETQYFGPGTRLLVL.

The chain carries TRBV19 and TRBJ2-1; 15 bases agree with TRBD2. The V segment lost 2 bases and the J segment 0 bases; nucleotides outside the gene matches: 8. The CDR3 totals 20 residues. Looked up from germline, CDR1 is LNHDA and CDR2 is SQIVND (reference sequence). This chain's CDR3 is CASSILEGLAGGSSYNEQFF. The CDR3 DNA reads TGTGCCAGTAGTATACTAGAGGGACTAGCGGGGGGTAGCTCCTACAATGAGCAGTTCTTC. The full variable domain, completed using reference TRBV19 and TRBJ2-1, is DGGITQSPKYLFRKEGQNVTLSCEQNLNHDAMYWYRQDPGQGLRLIYYSQIVNDFQKGDIAEGYSVSREKKESFPLTVTSAQKNPTAFYLCASSILEGLAGGSSYNEQFFGPGTRLTVL.

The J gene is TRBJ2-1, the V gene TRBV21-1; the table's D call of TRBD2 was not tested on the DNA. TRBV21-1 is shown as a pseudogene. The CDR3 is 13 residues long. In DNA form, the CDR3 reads TGTGCCAGCAGCAGGGTCCTAGGCGGGGAGCAGTTCTTC. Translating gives CASSRVLGGEQFF.

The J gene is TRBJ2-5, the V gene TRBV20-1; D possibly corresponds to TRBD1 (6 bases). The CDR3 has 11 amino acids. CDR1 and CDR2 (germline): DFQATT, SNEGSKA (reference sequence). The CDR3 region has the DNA TGCAGGGGGGACACGAAAGAGACCCAGTACTTC. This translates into CRGDTKETQYF.

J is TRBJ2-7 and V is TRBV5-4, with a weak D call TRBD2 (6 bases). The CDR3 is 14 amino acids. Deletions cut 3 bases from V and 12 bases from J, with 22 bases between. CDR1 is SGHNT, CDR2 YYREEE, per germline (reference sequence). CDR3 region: CASSSPGTLEHSYF. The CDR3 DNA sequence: TGTGCCAGCAGCTCACCCGGGACTTTGGAACATTCGTACTTC.

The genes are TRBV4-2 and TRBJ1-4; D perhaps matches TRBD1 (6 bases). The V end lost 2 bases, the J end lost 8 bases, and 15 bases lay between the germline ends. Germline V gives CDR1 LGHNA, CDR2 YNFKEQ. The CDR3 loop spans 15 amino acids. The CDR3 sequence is CASSQKGGESEKLFF. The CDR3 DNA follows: TGTGCCAGCAGCCAAAAAGGGGGGGAGTCAGAAAAACTGTTTTTT.

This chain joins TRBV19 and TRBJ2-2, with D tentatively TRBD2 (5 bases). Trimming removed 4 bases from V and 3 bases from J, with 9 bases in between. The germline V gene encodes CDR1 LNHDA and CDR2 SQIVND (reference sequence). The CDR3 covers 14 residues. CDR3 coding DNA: TGTGCCAGTAGTAGTGGAGGCCACACCGGGGAGCTGTTTTTT. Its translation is CASSSGGHTGELFF.

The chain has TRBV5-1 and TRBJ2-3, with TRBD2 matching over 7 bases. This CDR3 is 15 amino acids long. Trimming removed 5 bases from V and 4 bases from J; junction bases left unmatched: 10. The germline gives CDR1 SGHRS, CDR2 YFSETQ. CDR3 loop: CASRPGEGPADTQYF. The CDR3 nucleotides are TGCGCCAGCAGGCCGGGGGAGGGCCCTGCAGATACGCAGTATTTT.

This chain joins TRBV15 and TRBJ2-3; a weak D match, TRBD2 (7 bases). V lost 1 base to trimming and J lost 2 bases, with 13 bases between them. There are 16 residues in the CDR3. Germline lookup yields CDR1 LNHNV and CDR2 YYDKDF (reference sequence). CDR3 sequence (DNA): TGTGCCACCAGCAGAGCGGGGGGCAGGAACACAGATACGCAGTATTTT. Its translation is CATSRAGGRNTDTQYF.

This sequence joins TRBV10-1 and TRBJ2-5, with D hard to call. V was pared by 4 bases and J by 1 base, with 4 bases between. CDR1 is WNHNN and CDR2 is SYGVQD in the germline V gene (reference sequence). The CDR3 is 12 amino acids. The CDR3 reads CASSARQETQYF. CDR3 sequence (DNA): TGCGCCAGCAGTGCCCGCCAAGAGACCCAGTACTTC.

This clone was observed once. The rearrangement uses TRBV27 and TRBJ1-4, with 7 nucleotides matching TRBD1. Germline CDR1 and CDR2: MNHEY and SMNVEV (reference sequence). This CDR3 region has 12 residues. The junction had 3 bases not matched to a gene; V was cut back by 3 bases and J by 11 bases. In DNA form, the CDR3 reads TGTGCCAGCAGTTTTTTACAGGGGAAACTGTTTTTT. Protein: CASSFLQGKLFF.

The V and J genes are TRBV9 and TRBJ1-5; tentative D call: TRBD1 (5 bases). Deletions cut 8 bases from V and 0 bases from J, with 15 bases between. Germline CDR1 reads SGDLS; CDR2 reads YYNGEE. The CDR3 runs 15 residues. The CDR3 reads CASCDSQNSNQPQHF. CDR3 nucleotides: TGTGCCAGTTGCGACAGTCAGAATAGCAATCAGCCCCAGCATTTT.

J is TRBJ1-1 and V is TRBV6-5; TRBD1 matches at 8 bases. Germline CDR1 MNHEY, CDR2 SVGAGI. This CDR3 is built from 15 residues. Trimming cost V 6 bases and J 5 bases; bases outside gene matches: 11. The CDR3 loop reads CASRAGGIGGTEAFF. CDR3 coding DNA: TGTGCCAGCAGGGCAGGGGGCATTGGGGGTACTGAAGCTTTCTTT.

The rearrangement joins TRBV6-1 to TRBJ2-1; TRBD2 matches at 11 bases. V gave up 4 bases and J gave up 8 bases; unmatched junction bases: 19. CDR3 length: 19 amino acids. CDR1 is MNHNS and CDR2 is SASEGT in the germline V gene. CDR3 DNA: TGTGCCAGCAGTGGGCGAGGACTAGCGGGCCCCACCGATTGGGATGAGCAGTTCTTC. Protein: CASSGRGLAGPTDWDEQFF.

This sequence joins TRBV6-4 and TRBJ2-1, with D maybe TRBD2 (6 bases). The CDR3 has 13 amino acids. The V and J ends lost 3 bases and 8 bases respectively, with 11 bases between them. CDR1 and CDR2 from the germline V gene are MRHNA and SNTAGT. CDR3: CASSDSAGYEQFF. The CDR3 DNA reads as TGTGCCAGCAGTGATTCAGCGGGCTATGAGCAGTTCTTC.

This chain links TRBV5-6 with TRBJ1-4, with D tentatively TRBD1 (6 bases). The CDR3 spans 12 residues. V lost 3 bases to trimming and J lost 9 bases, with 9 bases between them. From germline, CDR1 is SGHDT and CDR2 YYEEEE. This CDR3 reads CASSSDSQKLFF. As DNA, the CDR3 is TGTGCCAGCAGCTCGGACAGCCAAAAACTGTTTTTT.

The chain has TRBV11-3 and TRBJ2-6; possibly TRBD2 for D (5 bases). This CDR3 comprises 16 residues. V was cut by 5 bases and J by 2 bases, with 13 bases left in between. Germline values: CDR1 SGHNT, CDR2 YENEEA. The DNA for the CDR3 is TGTGCCAGCAGCCTAACCCGGGGTCCTGGGGCCAACGTCCTGACTTTC. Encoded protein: CASSLTRGPGANVLTF.

In DNA, the CDR3 is TGTGCCAGCAGCTTGGGTTCCAGCGGATACACAGATACGCAGTATTTT. Translating gives CASSLGSSGYTDTQYF. The genes are TRBV5-6 and TRBJ2-3; D possibly corresponds to TRBD2 (5 bases). Germline assignment: CDR1 SGHDT and CDR2 YYEEEE. This CDR3 spans 16 amino acids. V was clipped by 0 bases and J by 2 bases, with 13 bases between them.

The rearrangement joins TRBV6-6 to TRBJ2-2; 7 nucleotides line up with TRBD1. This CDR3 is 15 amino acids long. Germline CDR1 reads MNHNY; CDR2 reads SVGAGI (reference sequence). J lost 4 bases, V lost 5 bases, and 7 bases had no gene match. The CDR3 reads CASSAPGTVTGELFF. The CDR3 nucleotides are TGTGCCAGCAGTGCACCCGGGACAGTCACCGGGGAGCTGTTTTTT.

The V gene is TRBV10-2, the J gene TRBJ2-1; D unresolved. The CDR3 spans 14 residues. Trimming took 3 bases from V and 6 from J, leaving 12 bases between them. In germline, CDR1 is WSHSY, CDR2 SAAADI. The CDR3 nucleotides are TGCGCCAGCAGTGAACAGATCGTTTCCAATGAGCAGTTCTTC. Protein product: CASSEQIVSNEQFF.

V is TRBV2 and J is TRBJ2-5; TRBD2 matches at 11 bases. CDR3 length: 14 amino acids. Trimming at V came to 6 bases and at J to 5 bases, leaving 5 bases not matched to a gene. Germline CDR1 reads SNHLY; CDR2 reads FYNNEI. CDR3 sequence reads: CASRLAGASETQYF. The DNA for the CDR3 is TGTGCCAGCAGACTAGCGGGGGCTTCGGAGACCCAGTACTTC.

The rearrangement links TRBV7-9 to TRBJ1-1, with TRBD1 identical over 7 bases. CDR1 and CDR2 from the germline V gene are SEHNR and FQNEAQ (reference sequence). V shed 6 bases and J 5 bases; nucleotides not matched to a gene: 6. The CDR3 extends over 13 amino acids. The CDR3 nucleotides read TGTGCCAGCAGTCCACAGGGGAGAACTGAAGCTTTCTTT. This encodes CASSPQGRTEAFF.

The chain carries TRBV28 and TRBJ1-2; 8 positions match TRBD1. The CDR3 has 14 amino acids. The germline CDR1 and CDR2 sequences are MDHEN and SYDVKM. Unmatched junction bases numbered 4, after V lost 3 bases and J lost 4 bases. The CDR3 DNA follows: TGTGCCAGCAGTTTTTCCAGGGGGCGCTATGGCTACACCTTC. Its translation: CASSFSRGRYGYTF.

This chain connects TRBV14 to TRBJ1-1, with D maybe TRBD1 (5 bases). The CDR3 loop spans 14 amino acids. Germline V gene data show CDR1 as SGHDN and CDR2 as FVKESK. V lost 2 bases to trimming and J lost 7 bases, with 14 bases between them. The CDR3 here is CASSQQAVGGEAFF. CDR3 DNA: TGTGCCAGCAGCCAACAAGCGGTCGGGGGTGAAGCTTTCTTT.

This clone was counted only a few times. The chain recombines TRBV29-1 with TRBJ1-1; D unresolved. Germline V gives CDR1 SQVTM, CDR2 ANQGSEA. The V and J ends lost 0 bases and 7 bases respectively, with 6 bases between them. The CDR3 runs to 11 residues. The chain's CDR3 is CSVEDRIEAFF. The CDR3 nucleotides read TGCAGCGTTGAAGACAGGATTGAAGCTTTCTTT.

The DNA for the CDR3 is TGTGCCAGCAGTGATGGACGGGGGGGAAGCAATGAGCAGTTCTTC. Translated: CASSDGRGGSNEQFF. The chain links TRBV6-4 to TRBJ2-1; 8 bases fit TRBD2. V shed 3 bases, J shed 6 bases, and the junction held 7 bases outside the gene matches. This CDR3 region has 15 residues. The germline V gene encodes CDR1 MRHNA and CDR2 SNTAGT.

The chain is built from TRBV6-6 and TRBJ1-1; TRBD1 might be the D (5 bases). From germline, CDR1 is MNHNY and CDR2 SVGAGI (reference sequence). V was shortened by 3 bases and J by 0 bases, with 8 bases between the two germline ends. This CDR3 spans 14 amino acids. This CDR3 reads CASSYKGMNTEAFF. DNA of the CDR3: TGTGCCAGCAGTTATAAGGGGATGAACACTGAAGCTTTCTTT.

The CDR3 loop is CASSLVPESSYNSPLHF. The CDR3 DNA reads as TGTGCCAGCAGCTTAGTTCCGGAGAGCTCCTATAATTCACCCCTCCACTTT. The chain combines TRBV7-9 with TRBJ1-6; D remains ambiguous. Trimming stripped 1 base from V and 0 bases from J, with 10 bases between. Germline-derived CDR1 and CDR2 are SEHNR and FQNEAQ (reference sequence). The CDR3 is made up of 17 amino acids.